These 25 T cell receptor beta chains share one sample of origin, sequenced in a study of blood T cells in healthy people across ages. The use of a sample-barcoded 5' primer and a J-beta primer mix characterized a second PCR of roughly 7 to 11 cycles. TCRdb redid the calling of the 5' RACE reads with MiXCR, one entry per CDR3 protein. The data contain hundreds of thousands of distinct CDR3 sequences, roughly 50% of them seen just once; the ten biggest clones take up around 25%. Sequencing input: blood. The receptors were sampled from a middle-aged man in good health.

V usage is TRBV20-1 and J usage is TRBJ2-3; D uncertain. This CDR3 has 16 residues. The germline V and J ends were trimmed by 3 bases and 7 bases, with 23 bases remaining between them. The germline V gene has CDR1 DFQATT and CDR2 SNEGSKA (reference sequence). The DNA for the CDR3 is TGCAGTGCTAGCCCCGCAGGCGTTAGGACCAGCAATACGCAGTATTTT. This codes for CSASPAGVRTSNTQYF.

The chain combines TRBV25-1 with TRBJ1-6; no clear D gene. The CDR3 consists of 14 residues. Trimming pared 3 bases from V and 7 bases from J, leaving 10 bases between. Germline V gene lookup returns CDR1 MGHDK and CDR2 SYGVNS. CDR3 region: CASSDPAVNSPLHF. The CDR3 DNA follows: TGTGCCAGCAGTGACCCAGCAGTGAATTCACCCCTCCACTTT.

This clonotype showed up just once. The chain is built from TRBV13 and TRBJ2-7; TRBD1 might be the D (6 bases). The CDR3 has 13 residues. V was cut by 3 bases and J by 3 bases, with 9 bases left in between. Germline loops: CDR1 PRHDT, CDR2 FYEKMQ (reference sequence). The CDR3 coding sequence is TGTGCCAGCAGCTTCCCAGGGGACTACGAGCAGTACTTC. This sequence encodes CASSFPGDYEQYF. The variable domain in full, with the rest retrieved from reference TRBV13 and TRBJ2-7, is AAGVIQSPRHLIKEKRETATLKCYPIPRHDTVYWYQQGPGQDPQFLISFYEKMQSDKGSIPDRFSAQQFSDYHSELNMSSLELGDSALYFCASSFPGDYEQYFGPGTRLTVT.

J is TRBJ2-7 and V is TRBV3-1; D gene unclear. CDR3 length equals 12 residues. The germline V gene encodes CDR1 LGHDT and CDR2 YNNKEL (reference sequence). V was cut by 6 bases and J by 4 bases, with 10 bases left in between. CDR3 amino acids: CASSQAEYEQYF. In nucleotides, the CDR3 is TGTGCCAGCAGTCAGGCGGAATACGAGCAGTACTTC.

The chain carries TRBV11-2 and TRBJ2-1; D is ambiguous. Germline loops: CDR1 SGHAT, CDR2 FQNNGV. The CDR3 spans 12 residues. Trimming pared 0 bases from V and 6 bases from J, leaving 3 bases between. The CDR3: CASSLDINEQFF. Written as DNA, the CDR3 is TGTGCCAGCAGCTTAGATATCAATGAGCAGTTCTTC. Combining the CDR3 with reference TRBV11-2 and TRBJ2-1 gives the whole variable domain EAGVAQSPRYKIIEKRQSVAFWCNPISGHATLYWYQQILGQGPKLLIQFQNNGVVDDSQLPKDRFSAERLKGVDSTLKIQPAKLEDSAVYLCASSLDINEQFFGPGTRLTVL.

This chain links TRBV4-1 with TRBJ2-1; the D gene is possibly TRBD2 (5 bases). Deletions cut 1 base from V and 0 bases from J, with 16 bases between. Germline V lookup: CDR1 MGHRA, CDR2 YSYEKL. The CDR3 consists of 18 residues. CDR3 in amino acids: CASSQGLGLESSYNEQFF. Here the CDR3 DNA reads TGCGCCAGCAGCCAAGGTCTCGGACTCGAGAGCTCCTACAATGAGCAGTTCTTC.

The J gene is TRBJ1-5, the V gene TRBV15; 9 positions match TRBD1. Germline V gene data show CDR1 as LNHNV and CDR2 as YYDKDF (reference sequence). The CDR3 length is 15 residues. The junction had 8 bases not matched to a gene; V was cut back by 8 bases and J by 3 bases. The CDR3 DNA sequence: TGTGCCACCCACTCCGGGACAGGGTACAATCAGCCCCAGCATTTT. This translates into CATHSGTGYNQPQHF.

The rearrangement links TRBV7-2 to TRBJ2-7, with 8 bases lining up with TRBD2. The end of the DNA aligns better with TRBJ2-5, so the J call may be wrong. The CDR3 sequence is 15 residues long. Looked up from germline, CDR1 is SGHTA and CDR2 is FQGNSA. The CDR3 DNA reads TGTGCCAGCAGCTTAAGTCGGGGGGGCGGGGAGACCCAGTACTTC. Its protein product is CASSLSRGGGETQYF.

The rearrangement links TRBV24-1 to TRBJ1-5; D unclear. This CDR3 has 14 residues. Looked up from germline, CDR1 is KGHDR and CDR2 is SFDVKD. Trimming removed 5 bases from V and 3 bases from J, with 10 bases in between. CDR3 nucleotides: TGTGCCACCAGTGCGTTAGGAAACAATCAGCCCCAGCATTTT. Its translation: CATSALGNNQPQHF.

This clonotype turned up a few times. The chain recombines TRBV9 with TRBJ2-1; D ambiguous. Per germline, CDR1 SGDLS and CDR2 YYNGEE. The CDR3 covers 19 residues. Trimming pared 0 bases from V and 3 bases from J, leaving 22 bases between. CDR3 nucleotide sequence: TGTGCCAGCAGCGTAGCTTCGGCTGGGATAATAGCTCGCTACAATGAGCAGTTCTTC. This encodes CASSVASAGIIARYNEQFF.

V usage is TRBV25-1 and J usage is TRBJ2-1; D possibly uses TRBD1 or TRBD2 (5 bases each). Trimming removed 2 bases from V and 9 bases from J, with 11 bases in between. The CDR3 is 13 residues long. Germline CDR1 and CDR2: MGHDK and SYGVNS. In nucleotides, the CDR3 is TGTGCCAGCAGTGAACGACGGGGCGGTGAGCAGTTCTTC. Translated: CASSERRGGEQFF.

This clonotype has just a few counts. The CDR3 region has the DNA TGTGCCAGCAGTACGACAGGGAATGAGCAGTACTTC. Translation gives CASSTTGNEQYF. This chain connects TRBV27 to TRBJ2-7; 7 bases fit TRBD1. The CDR3 sequence is 12 residues long. CDR1 is MNHEY, CDR2 SMNVEV, per germline (reference sequence). Trimming at V came to 5 bases and at J to 7 bases, leaving 5 bases not matched to a gene.

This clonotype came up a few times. The CDR3 DNA reads as TGTGCCAGCAGCCCTAGGACAGGGGCGGGCGGCTACACCTTC. The encoded protein is CASSPRTGAGGYTF. This chain joins TRBV7-2 and TRBJ1-2; 9 bases align to TRBD1. CDR1 is SGHTA and CDR2 is FQGNSA in the germline V gene. CDR3 size: 14 residues. Trimming took 5 bases from V and 8 from J; bases not matched to a gene: 9.

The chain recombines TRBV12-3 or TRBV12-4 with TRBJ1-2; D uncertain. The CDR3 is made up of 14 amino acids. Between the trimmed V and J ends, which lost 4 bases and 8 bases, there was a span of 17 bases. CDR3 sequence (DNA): TGTGCCAGCAGTTCGTCGGACGGGTTCTACGGCTACACCTTC. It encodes CASSSSDGFYGYTF.

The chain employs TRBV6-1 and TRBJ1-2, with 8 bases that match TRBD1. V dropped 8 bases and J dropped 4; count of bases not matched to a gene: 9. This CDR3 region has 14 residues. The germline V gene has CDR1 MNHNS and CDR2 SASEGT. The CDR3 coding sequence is TGTGCCAGCCCCGCGGTGGACAGGGTCTATGGCTACACCTTC. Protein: CASPAVDRVYGYTF.

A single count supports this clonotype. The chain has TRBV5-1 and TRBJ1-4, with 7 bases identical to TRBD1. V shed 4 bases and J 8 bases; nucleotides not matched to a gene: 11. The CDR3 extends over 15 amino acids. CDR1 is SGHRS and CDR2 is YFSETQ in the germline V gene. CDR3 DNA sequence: TGCGCCAGCAGCGCACAAACCGGGACAGAAGAAAAACTGTTTTTT. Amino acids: CASSAQTGTEEKLFF. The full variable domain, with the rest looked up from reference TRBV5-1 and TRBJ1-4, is KAGVTQTPRYLIKTRGQQVTLSCSPISGHRSVSWYQQTPGQGLQFLFEYFSETQRNKGNFPGRFSGRQFSNSRSEMNVSTLELGDSALYLCASSAQTGTEEKLFFGSGTQLSVL.

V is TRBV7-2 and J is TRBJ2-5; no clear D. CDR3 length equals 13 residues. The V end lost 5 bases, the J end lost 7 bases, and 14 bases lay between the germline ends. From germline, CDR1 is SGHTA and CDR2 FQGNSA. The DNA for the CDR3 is TGTGCCAGCAGCCCCACGTCGGAGAGGACCCAGTACTTC. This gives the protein CASSPTSERTQYF.

CDR3 region: CSATNTRDRDSNQPQHF. In DNA form, the CDR3 reads TGCAGTGCCACAAACACCCGGGACAGGGATAGCAATCAGCCCCAGCATTTT. The V gene is TRBV20-1, the J gene TRBJ1-5, with 9 bases lining up with TRBD1. Unmatched junction bases numbered 12, after V lost 6 bases and J lost 0 bases. The CDR3 extends over 17 amino acids. Germline lookup yields CDR1 DFQATT and CDR2 SNEGSKA (reference sequence).

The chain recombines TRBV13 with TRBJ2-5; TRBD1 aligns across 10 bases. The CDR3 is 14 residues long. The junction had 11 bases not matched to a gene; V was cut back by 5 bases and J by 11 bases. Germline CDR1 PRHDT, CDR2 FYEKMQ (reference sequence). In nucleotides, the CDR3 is TGTGCCAGCAGCCCGGGGACAGGGGCTCGTGAGCAGTACTTC. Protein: CASSPGTGAREQYF.

The CDR3 bases are TGCAGCGTTGAGGGACAGGACGCCTACAATGAGCAGTACTTC. Translated, it gives CSVEGQDAYNEQYF. This chain links TRBV29-1 with TRBJ2-1; TRBD1 matches at 8 bases. TRBJ2-7 matches the DNA end more closely, so the J call is doubtful. The germline V gene has CDR1 SQVTM and CDR2 ANQGSEA. CDR3 length: 14 amino acids.

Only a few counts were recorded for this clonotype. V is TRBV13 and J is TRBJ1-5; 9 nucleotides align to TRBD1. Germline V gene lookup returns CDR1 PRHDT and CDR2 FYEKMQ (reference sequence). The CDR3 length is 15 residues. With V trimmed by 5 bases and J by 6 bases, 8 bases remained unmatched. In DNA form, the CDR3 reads TGTGCCAGCAGCCGGAGGACAGGGGTTGGTCAGCCCCAGCATTTT. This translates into CASSRRTGVGQPQHF.

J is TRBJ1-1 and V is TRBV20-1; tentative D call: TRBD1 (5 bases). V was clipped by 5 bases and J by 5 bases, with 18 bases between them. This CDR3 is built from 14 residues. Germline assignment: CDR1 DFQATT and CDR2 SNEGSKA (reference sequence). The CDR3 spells CSAPAGGVGTEAFF. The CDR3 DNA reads TGCAGTGCTCCGGCCGGGGGAGTCGGTACTGAAGCTTTCTTT.

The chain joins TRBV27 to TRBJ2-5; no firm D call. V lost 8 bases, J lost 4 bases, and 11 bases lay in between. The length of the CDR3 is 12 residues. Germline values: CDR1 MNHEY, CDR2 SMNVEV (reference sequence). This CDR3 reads CASGPMAETQYF. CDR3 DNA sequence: TGTGCCAGCGGCCCGATGGCAGAGACCCAGTACTTC.

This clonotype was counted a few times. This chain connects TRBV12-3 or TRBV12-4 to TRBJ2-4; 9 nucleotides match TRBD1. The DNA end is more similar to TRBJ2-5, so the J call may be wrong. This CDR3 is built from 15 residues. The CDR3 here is CASSLRGQGQETQYF. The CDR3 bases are TGTGCCAGCAGTTTAAGGGGACAGGGACAAGAGACCCAGTACTTC.

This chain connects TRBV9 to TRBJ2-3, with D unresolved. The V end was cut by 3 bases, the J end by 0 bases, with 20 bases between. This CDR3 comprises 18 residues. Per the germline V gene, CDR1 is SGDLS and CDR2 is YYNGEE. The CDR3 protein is CASSAGRWTDYSTDTQYF. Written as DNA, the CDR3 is TGTGCCAGCAGCGCCGGAAGATGGACGGATTATAGCACAGATACGCAGTATTTT. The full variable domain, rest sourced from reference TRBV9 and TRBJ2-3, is DSGVTQTPKHLITATGQRVTLRCSPRSGDLSVYWYQQSLDQGLQFLIQYYNGEERAKGNILERFSAQQFPDLHSELNLSSLELGDSALYFCASSAGRWTDYSTDTQYFGPGTRLTVL.